These 15 T cell receptor beta chains were all obtained from the same sample, sequenced in a study of blood T cells in healthy people across ages. Through a sample-barcoded 5' primer and a J-beta primer mix, a second PCR was run for roughly 7 to 12 cycles. MiXCR was run by TCRdb on the 5' RACE reads, yielding one entry per CDR3 protein. Of around 1,500,000 distinct CDR3 sequences in the sample, about 40% were seen once. The specimen was blood. These receptors were collected from a woman aged 18-29 years in good health.

V usage is TRBV14 and J usage is TRBJ2-3, with TRBD2 identical over 9 bases. The CDR3 is 18 residues long. The germline V gene has CDR1 SGHDN and CDR2 FVKESK. With V trimmed by 0 bases and J by 6 bases, 13 bases remained unmatched. The CDR3 sequence: CASSQDGRASGIVDTQYF. DNA of the CDR3: TGTGCCAGCAGCCAAGATGGCCGGGCTAGCGGGATAGTGGATACGCAGTATTTT.

This chain uses TRBV2 with TRBJ2-5; perhaps TRBD1 as D (5 bases). The V and J ends lost 8 bases and 1 base respectively, with 11 bases between them. Germline CDR1 is SNHLY and CDR2 is FYNNEI. The CDR3 contains 13 residues. CDR3 amino acids: CASLTGAQETQYF. The CDR3 nucleotides read TGTGCCAGCCTGACTGGGGCCCAAGAGACCCAGTACTTC.

This clonotype turned up a few times. The chain joins TRBV29-1 to TRBJ2-7; 8 bases align to TRBD1. In germline, CDR1 is SQVTM, CDR2 ANQGSEA. Losses at the gene ends were 6 bases for V and 12 bases for J; bases not matched to a gene: 7. This CDR3 is 10 amino acids long. The CDR3 region is CSVYRGKWYF. In DNA, the CDR3 is TGCAGCGTGTACAGGGGGAAATGGTACTTC.

V gene TRBV28 combines with J gene TRBJ2-7; 10 nucleotides align to TRBD1. The CDR3 totals 16 residues. CDR1 and CDR2 (germline): MDHEN, SYDVKM. The ends lost 2 bases at V and 2 bases at J; junction bases unmatched: 6. This chain's CDR3 is CASSLAGQGITYEQYF. For the CDR3, the DNA is TGTGCCAGCAGTTTAGCGGGACAGGGGATAACCTACGAGCAGTACTTC.

The chain couples TRBV5-1 to TRBJ2-7; 11 positions agree with TRBD2. V trimming: 4 bases; J trimming: 0 bases; junction bases outside the gene matches: 12. Germline V lookup: CDR1 SGHRS, CDR2 YFSETQ. The CDR3 loop spans 18 amino acids. The CDR3 region has the DNA TGCGCCAGCAGCAAATTAGCGGGAGGGCTTTTCAGCTCCTACGAGCAGTACTTC. Protein product: CASSKLAGGLFSSYEQYF.

This clonotype was counted once. The chain uses TRBV11-2 and TRBJ2-1, with 10 positions matching TRBD2. Germline CDR1 is SGHAT and CDR2 is FQNNGV. The CDR3 is made up of 17 amino acids. V lost 5 bases, J lost 0 bases, and 7 bases stayed unmatched. The CDR3 sequence is CASSLGTSASSYNEQFF. DNA of the CDR3: TGTGCCAGCAGCCTAGGGACTAGCGCGAGCTCCTACAATGAGCAGTTCTTC.

The chain recombines TRBV27 with TRBJ1-6; 10 nucleotides agree with TRBD1. The CDR3 has 18 residues. The J segment lost 0 bases and the V segment lost 5 bases, leaving 7 bases of the junction unmatched. CDR1 and CDR2 from the germline V gene are MNHEY and SMNVEV (reference sequence). CDR3 DNA sequence: TGTGCCAGCAGTCTCCTCGGGACAGGGGTCTCCTATAATTCACCCCTCCACTTT. Residues: CASSLLGTGVSYNSPLHF.

This clonotype was observed at least ten times. The rearrangement uses TRBV6-2 or TRBV6-3 and TRBJ2-7; no reliable D call. The CDR3 loop spans 12 amino acids. Germline assignment: CDR1 MNHEY and CDR2 SVGEGT. With 6 bases removed from V and 3 bases from J, the gap between germline ends came to 9 bases. The DNA for the CDR3 is TGTGCCAGCAGCAATATCCTCTACGAGCAGTACTTC. Its protein product is CASSNILYEQYF.

The chain is built from TRBV20-1 and TRBJ1-5; 7 positions match TRBD1. V was pared by 1 base and J by 7 bases, with 13 bases of the junction left unmatched. Germline CDR1 and CDR2: DFQATT and SNEGSKA (reference sequence). CDR3 length: 16 amino acids. The CDR3 sequence: CSARGPAGGHNQPQHF. Written as DNA, the CDR3 is TGCAGTGCTAGAGGACCGGCAGGGGGACACAACCAGCCCCAGCATTTT.

This rearrangement joins TRBV12-3 or TRBV12-4 to TRBJ2-1; TRBD2 is a possible D gene (6 bases). This CDR3 spans 16 amino acids. V lost 5 bases and J lost 5, with 19 bases in between. The CDR3 nucleotides are TGTGCCAGCAGTCTATACCTGCAAACGGGGGACAATGAGCAGTTCTTC. This encodes CASSLYLQTGDNEQFF.

This clonotype was detected a few times. This chain uses TRBV4-2 with TRBJ2-3, with 9 bases that match TRBD2. V lost 4 bases, J lost 0 bases, and 14 bases stayed unmatched. The CDR3 runs to 19 residues. Germline loops: CDR1 LGHNA, CDR2 YNFKEQ. CDR3 nucleotide sequence: TGTGCCAGCAGCCCCCTGGGGAAGCGGGAGGAATCTAGCACAGATACGCAGTATTTT. Its translation is CASSPLGKREESSTDTQYF.

The V gene is TRBV20-1, the J gene TRBJ2-1, with D perhaps TRBD2 (6 bases). CDR1 is DFQATT, CDR2 SNEGSKA, per germline (reference sequence). V shed 5 bases and J shed 13 bases, with 21 bases lying between them. This CDR3 comprises 13 residues. Written as DNA, the CDR3 is TGCAGTGCTCAGGAGGGCCTCGGTGAGACCCAGTTCTTC. This sequence encodes CSAQEGLGETQFF.

CDR3 in DNA: TGTGCCAGCTCACCGGGGGCTGGCTCCTACAATGAGCAGTACTTC. Translating it yields CASSPGAGSYNEQYF. The rearrangement uses TRBV18 and TRBJ2-7, with TRBD1 as a possible D gene (6 bases). CDR1 is KGHSH, CDR2 LQKENI, per germline. V lost 3 bases, J lost 7 bases, and 19 bases lay in between. The CDR3 runs 15 residues.

In this sample, this clonotype turned up a few times. This sequence joins TRBV28 and TRBJ2-3; 10 nucleotides align to TRBD2. Germline CDR1 is MDHEN and CDR2 is SYDVKM. The V and J ends lost 4 bases and 3 bases, in that order; junction bases with no gene match: 13. The CDR3 is made up of 18 amino acids. The CDR3 protein is CASSWGGSGGKWTDTQYF. DNA of the CDR3: TGTGCCAGCAGTTGGGGTGGTAGCGGGGGGAAGTGGACAGATACGCAGTATTTT.

This clonotype was picked up many times. V usage is TRBV7-9 and J usage is TRBJ2-1, with TRBD1 matching 9 bases. Trimming at V came to 1 base and at J to 8 bases, leaving 3 bases not matched to a gene. CDR3 size: 14 residues. The V gene's germline CDR1 is SEHNR and CDR2 FQNEAQ (reference sequence). The CDR3 protein is CASSLGTGGDEQFF. CDR3 nucleotides: TGTGCCAGCAGCTTAGGAACAGGGGGCGATGAGCAGTTCTTC.